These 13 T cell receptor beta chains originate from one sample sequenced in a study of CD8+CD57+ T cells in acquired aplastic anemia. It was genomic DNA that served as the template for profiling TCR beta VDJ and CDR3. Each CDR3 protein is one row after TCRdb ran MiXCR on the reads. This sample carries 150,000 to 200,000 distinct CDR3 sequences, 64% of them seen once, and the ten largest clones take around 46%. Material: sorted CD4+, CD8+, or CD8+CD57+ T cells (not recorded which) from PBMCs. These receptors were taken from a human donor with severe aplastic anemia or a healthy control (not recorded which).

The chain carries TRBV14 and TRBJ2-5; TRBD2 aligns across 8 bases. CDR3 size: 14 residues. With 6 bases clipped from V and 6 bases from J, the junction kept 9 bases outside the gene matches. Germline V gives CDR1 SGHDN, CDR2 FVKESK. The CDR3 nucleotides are TGTGCCAGCAGTGTCGGGGGGGCCGGGAAGACCCAGTACTTC. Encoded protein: CASSVGGAGKTQYF.

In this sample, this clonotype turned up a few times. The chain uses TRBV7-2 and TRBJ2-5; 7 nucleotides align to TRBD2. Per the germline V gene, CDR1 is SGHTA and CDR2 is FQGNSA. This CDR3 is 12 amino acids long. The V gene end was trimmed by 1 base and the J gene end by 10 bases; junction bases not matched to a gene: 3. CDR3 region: CASSLESGDQYF. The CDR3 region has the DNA TGTGCCAGCAGCTTAGAAAGCGGGGACCAGTACTTC. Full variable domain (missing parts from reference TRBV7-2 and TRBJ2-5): GAGVSQSPSNKVTEKGKDVELRCDPISGHTALYWYRQSLGQGLEFLIYFQGNSAPDKSGLPSDRFSAERTGGSVSTLTIQRTQQEDSAVYLCASSLESGDQYFGPGTRLLVL.

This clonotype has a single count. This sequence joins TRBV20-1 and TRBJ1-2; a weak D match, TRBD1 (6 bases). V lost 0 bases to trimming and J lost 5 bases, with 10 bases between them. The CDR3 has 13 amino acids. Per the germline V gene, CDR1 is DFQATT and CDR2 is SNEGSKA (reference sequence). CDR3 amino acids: CSARDGQPYGYTF. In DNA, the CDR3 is TGCAGTGCTAGAGATGGACAGCCATATGGCTACACCTTC.

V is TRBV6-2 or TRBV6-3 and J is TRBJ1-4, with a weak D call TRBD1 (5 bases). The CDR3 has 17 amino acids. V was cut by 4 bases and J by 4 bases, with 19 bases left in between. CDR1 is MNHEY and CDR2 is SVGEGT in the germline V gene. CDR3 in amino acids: CASSFRPPGSVNEKLFF. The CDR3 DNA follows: TGTGCCAGCAGTTTCCGACCTCCAGGGTCCGTTAATGAAAAACTGTTTTTT.

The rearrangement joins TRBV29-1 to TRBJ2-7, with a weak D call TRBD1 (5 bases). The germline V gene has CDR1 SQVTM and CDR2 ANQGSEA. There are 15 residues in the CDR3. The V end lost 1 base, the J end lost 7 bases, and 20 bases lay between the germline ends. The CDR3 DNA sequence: TGCAGCGTTGAAGGTGGCAGCGCTACAGGAGATGAGCAGTACTTC. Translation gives CSVEGGSATGDEQYF.

The CDR3 loop reads CASSHGETQYF. CDR3 nucleotide sequence: TGTGCCAGCAGCCACGGGGAGACCCAGTACTTC. The chain combines TRBV11-2 with TRBJ2-5; D is unclear. The CDR3 consists of 11 residues. Germline V gene lookup returns CDR1 SGHAT and CDR2 FQNNGV. Trimming took off 5 bases at V and 5 bases at J, with 6 bases between the two ends.

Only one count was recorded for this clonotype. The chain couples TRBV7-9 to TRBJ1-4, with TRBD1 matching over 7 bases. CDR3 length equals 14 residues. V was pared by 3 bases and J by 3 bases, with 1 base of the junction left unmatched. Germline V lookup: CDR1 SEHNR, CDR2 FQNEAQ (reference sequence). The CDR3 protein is CASSLGQSNEKLFF. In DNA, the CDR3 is TGTGCCAGCAGCTTGGGACAGTCTAATGAAAAACTGTTTTTT.

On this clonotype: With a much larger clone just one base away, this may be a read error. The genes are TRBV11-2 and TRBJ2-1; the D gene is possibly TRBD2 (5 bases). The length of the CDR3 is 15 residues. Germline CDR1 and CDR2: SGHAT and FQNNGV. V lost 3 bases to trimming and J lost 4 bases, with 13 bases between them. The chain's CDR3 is CASSFGIGGYNEQFF. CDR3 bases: TGTGCCAGCAGCTTCGGGATAGGAGGATACAATGAGCAGTTCTTC.

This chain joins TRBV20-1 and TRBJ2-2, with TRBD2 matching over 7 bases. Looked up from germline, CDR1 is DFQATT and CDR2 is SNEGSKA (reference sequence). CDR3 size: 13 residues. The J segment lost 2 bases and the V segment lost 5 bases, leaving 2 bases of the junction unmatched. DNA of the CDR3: TGCAGTGCTCGGGACTACAACACCGGGGAGCTGTTTTTT. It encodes CSARDYNTGELFF.

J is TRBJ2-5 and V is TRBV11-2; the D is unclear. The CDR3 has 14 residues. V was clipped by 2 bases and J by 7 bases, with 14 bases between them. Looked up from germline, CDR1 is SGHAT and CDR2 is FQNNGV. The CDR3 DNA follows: TGTGCCAGCAGCTTAAGTCTGGACGTTAGGACCCAGTACTTC. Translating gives CASSLSLDVRTQYF.

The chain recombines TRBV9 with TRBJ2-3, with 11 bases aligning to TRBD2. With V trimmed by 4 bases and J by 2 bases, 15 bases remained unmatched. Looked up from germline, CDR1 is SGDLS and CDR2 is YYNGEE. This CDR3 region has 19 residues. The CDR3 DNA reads TGTGCCAGCAGCCCCCGGGTAGCGGGGGGGCTTTCCTACACAGATACGCAGTATTTT. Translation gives CASSPRVAGGLSYTDTQYF.

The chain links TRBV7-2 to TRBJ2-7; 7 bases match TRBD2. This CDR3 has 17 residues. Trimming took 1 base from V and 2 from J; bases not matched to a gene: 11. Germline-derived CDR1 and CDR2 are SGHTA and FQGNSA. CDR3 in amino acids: CASSLVPSGTKPYEQYF. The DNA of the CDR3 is TGTGCCAGCAGCTTAGTCCCTAGCGGTACGAAACCCTACGAGCAGTACTTC.

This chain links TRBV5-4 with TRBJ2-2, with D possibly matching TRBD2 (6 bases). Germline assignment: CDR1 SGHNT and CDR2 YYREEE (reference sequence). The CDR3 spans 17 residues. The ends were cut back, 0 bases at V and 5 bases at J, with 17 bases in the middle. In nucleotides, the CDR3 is TGTGCCAGCAGCTTGGATGGGGCCCTTGGGGGGACCGGGGAGCTGTTTTTT. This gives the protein CASSLDGALGGTGELFF.